These T cell receptor beta chains were read from a single sample in a study of regulatory T cells in long-lasting Graves disease. MiXCR, run by TCRdb on the multiplex PCR reads, gives a single entry per CDR3 protein. The sample contains a few hundred thousand distinct CDR3 sequences, roughly 21% of which appear only once. Sequencing used peripheral blood mononuclear cells (PBMCs), obtained when the disease was refractory, from a patient treated with antithyroid drugs. These receptors were taken from a female donor with Graves disease. The CDR3 runs from the conserved cysteine through the conserved F or W. Each record gives: V gene, J gene, CDR3 protein.

TRBV20-1	TRBJ1-5	CSARASTGNSNQPQHF
TRBV28	TRBJ2-7	CASSLPGLAGDSYEQYF
TRBV9	TRBJ2-5	CASSVEAGGPRETQYF
TRBV7-2	TRBJ2-5	CASSLGGLAVQETQYF
TRBV11-2	TRBJ2-3	CASSLTRGDTQYF
TRBV28	TRBJ2-7	CASSLPDGVYEQYF
TRBV11-3	TRBJ1-2	CASSLEGAINGYTF
TRBV7-2	TRBJ1-1	CASSLVGTGDKEAFF
TRBV28	TRBJ2-5	CASSGSGTQETQYF
TRBV5-1	TRBJ2-7	CASSFQQPSYERYF
TRBV2	TRBJ1-5	CASSDTRGENQPQHF
TRBV10-3	TRBJ2-1	CAISEGLAEHNEQFF
TRBV5-1	TRBJ1-1	CASSLAINPPGTEAFF
TRBV19	TRBJ2-7	CASGPGLGYEQYF
TRBV20-1	TRBJ2-7	CSAKERENLYEQYF
TRBV28	TRBJ2-7	CASSSSGTVVYEQYF
TRBV7-2	TRBJ2-7	CASSLWDFSYEQYF
TRBV3-1	TRBJ1-6	CASSGRAGDSPLHF
TRBV6-2/TRBV6-3	TRBJ2-4	CASRPDILAKNIQYF
TRBV5-6	TRBJ2-2	CASSGDATAHTGELFF